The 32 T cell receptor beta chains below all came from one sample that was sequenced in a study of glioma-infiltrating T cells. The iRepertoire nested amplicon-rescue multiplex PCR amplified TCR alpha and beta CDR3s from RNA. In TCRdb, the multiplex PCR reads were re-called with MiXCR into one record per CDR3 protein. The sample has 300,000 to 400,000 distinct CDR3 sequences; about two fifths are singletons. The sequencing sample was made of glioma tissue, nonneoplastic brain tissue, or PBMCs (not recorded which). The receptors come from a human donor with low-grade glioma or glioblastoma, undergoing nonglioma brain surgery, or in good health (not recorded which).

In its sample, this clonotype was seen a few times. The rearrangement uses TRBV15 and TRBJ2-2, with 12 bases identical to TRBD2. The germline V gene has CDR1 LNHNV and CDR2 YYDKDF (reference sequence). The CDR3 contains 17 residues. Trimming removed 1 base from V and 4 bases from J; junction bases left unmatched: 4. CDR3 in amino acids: CATSRAPGLAGTGELFF. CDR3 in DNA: TGTGCCACCAGCAGAGCCCCGGGACTAGCGGGCACCGGGGAGCTGTTTTTT.

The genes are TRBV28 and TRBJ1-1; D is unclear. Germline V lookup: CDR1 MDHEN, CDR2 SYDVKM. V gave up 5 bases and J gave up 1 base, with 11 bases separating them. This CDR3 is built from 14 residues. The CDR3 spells CASSQEPANTEAFF. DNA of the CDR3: TGTGCCAGCAGTCAGGAGCCGGCGAACACTGAAGCTTTCTTT. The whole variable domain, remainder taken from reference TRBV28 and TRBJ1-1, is DVKVTQSSRYLVKRTGEKVFLECVQDMDHENMFWYRQDPGLGLRLIYFSYDVKMKEKGDIPEGYSVSREKKERFSLILESASTNQTSMYLCASSQEPANTEAFFGQGTRLTVV.

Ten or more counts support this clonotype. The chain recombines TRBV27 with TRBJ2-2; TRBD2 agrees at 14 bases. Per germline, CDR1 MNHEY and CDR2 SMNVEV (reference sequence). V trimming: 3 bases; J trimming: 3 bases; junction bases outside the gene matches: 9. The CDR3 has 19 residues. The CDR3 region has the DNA TGTGCCAGCAGTTTGCGAGGACTAGCGGGAGGCCTGTACACCGGGGAGCTGTTTTTT. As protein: CASSLRGLAGGLYTGELFF.

The CDR3, as DNA: TGCAGCTCGAAAATCATGACCGTGAACACTGAAGCTTTCTTT. Its protein is CSSKIMTVNTEAFF. The gene calls are TRBV29-1 and TRBJ1-1; D is unresolved. Trimming shortened V by 8 bases and J by 0 bases, and 16 bases separated the two germline ends. This CDR3 is built from 14 residues. Germline loops: CDR1 SQVTM, CDR2 ANQGSEA. Supplemented by reference TRBV29-1 and TRBJ1-1, the full variable domain reads SAVISQKPSRDICQRGTSLTIQCQVDSQVTMMFWYRQQPGQSLTLIATANQGSEATYESGFVIDKFPISRPNLTFSTLTVSNMSPEDSSIYLCSSKIMTVNTEAFFGQGTRLTVV.

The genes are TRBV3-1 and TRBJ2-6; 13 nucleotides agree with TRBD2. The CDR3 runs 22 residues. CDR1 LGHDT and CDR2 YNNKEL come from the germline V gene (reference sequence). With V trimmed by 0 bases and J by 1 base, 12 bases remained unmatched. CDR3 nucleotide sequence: TGTGCCAGCAGCCAAGAAGACCTGACTAGCGGGAGGAGACAATCTGGGGCCAACGTCCTGACTTTC. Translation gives CASSQEDLTSGRRQSGANVLTF.

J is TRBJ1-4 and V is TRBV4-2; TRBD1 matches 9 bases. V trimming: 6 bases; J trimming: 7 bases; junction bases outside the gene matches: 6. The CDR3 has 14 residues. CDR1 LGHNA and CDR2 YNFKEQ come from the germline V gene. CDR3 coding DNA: TGTGCCAGCAGAAGGGACAGGGCTGGTGAAAAACTGTTTTTT. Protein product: CASRRDRAGEKLFF.

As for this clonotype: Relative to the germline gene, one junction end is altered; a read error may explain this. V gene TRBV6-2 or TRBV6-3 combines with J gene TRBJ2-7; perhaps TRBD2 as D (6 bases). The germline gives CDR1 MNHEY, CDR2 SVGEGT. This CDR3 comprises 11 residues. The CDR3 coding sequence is TGTGCCAGCAGTTACTCGGAGGGGCAGCAATTC. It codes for CASSYSEGQQF.

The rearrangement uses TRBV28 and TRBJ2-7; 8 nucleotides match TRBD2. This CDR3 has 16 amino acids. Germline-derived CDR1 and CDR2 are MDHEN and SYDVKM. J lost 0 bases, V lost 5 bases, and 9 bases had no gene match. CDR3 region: CASSAPGLGDSYEQYF. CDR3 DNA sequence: TGTGCCAGCAGTGCCCCGGGACTAGGGGACTCCTACGAGCAGTACTTC.

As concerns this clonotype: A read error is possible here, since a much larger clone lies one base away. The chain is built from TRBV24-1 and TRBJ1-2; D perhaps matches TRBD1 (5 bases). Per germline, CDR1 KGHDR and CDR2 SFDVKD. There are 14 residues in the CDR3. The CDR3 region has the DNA TGTGCCAGCAGTTGGAAGGGGCAAGACTATGGCTACACCTTC. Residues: CASSWKGQDYGYTF.

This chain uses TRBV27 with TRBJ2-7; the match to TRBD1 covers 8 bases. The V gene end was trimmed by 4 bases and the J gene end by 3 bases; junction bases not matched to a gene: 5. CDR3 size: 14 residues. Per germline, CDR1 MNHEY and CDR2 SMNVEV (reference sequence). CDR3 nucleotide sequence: TGTGCCAGCAGTTCCCCTGGACAGGGCTACGAGCAGTACTTC. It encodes CASSSPGQGYEQYF.

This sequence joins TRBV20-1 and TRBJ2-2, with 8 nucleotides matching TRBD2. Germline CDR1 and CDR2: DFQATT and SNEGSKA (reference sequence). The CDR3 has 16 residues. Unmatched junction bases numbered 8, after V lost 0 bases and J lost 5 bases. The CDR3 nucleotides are TGCAGTGCTAGAGATTGGGGCGGGAGGAGTACCGGGGAGCTGTTTTTT. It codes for CSARDWGGRSTGELFF.

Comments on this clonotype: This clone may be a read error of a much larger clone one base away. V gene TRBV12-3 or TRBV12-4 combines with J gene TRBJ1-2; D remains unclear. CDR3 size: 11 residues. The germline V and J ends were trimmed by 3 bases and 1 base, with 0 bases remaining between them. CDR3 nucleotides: TGTGCCAGCAGTTTTAACTATGGCTACACCTTC. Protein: CASSFNYGYTF.

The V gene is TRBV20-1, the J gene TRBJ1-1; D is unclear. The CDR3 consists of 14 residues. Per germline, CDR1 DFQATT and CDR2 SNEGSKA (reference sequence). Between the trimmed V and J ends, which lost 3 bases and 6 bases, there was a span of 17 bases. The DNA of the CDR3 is TGCAGTGCTAGGGGGTACCGAAGGAGCCCTGAAGCTTTCTTT. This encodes CSARGYRRSPEAFF.

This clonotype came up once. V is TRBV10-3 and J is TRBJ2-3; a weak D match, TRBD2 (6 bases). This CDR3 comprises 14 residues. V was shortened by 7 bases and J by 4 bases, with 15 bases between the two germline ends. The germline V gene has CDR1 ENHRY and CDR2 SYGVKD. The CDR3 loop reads CAIKEASVSDTQYF. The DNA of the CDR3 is TGTGCCATCAAGGAGGCTAGCGTCTCAGATACGCAGTATTTT.

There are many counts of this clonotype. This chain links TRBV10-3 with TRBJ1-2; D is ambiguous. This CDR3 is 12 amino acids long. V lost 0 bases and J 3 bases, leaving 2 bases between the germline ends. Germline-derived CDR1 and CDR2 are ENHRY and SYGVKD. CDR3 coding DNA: TGTGCCATCAGTGAGTCGGACTATGGCTACACCTTC. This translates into CAISESDYGYTF.

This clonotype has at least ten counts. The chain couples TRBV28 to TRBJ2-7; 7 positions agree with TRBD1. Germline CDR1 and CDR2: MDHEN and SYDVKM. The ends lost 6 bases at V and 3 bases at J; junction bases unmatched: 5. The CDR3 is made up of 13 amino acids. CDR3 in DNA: TGTGCCAGCAGCAGGGGGACCGTCTACGAGCAGTACTTC. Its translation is CASSRGTVYEQYF.

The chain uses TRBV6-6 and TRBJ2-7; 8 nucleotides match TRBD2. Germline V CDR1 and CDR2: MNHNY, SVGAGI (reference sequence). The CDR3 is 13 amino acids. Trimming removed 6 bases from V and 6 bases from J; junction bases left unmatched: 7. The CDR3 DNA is TGTGCCAGCAGACGGGAGGGCCTTGGCGAGCAGTACTTC. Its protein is CASRREGLGEQYF.

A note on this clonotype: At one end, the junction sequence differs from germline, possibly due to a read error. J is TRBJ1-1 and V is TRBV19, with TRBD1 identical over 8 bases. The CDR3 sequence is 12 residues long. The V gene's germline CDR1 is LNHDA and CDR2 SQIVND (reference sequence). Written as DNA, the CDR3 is TGTGCCAGCAGCTTAGACAGGGGACGGGCTCTCTTT. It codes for CASSLDRGRALF. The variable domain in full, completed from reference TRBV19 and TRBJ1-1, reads DGGITQSPKYLFRKEGQNVTLSCEQNLNHDAMYWYRQDPGQGLRLIYYSQIVNDFQKGDIAEGYSVSREKKESFPLTVTSAQKNPTAFYLCASSLDRGRALFGQGTRLTVV.

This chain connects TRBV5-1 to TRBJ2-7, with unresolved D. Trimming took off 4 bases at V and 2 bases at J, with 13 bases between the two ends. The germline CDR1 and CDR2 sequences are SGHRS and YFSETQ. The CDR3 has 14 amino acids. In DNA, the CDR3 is TGCGCCAGCAGCATGGATGCAGGACCCTACGAGCAGTACTTC. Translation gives CASSMDAGPYEQYF.

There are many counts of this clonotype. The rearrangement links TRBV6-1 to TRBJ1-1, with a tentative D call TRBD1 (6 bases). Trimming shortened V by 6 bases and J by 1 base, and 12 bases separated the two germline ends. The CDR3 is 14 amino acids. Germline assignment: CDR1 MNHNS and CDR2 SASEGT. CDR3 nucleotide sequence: TGTGCCAGCAGCCTGGGACACAGGAACACTGAAGCTTTCTTT. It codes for CASSLGHRNTEAFF.

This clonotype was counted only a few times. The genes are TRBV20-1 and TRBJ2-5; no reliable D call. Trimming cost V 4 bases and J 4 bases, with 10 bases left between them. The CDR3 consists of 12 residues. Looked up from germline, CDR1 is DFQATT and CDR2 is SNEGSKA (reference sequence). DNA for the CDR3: TGCAGTGCTATAGCACTTGGAGAGACCCAGTACTTC. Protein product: CSAIALGETQYF.

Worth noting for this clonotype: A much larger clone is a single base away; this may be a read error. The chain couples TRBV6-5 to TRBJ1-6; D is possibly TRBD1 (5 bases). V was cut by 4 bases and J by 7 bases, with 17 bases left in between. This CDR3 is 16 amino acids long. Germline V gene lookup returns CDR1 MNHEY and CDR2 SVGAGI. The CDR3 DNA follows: TGTGCCAGCAGTTCCGTGACAGAGGGATGGAATTCACCCCTCCACTTT. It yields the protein CASSSVTEGWNSPLHF.

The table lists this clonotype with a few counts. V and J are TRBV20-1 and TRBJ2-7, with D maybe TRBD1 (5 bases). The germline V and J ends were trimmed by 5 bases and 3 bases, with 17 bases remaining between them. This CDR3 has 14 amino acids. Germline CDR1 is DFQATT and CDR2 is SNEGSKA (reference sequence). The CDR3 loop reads CSALDNYADYEQYF. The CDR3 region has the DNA TGCAGTGCTTTGGACAACTACGCCGACTACGAGCAGTACTTC.

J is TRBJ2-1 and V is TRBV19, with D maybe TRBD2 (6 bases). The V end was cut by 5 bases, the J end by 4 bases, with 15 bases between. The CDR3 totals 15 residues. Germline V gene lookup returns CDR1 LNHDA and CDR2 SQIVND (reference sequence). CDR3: CASSPGRDSYNEQFF. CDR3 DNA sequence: TGTGCCAGTAGTCCGGGCCGGGACTCATACAATGAGCAGTTCTTC.

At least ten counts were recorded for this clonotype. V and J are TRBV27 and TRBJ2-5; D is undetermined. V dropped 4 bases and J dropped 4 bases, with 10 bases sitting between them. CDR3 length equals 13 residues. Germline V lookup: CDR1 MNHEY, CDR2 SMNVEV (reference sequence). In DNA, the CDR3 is TGTGCCAGCAGTTCAAGGACCCGAGAGACCCAGTACTTC. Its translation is CASSSRTRETQYF.

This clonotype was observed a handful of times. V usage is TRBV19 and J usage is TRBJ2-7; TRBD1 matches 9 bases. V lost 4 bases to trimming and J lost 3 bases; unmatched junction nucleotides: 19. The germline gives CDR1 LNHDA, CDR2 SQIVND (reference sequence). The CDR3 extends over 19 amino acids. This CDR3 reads CASSKRVEDRGQASYEQYF. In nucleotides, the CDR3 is TGTGCCAGTAGTAAAAGAGTGGAGGACAGGGGTCAAGCAAGCTACGAGCAGTACTTC.

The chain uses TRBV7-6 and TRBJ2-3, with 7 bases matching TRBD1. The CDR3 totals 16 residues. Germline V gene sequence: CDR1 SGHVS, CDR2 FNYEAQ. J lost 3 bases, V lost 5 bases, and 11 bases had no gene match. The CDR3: CASSPAQGSMTDTQYF. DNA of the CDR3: TGTGCCAGCAGCCCAGCACAGGGGTCGATGACAGATACGCAGTATTTT.

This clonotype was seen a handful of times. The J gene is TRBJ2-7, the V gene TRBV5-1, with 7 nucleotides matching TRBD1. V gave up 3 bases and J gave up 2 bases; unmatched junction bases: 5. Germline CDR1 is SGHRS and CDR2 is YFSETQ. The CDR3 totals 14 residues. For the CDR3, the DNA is TGCGCCAGCAGCTGGACAGGCATCGCCTACGAGCAGTACTTC. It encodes CASSWTGIAYEQYF.

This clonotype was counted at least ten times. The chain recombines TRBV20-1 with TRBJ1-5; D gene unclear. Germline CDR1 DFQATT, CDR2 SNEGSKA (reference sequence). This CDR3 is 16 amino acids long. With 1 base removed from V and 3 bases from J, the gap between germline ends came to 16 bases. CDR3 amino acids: CSARVSGRELNQPQHF. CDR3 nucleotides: TGCAGTGCTAGAGTCTCCGGGAGGGAACTCAATCAGCCCCAGCATTTT.

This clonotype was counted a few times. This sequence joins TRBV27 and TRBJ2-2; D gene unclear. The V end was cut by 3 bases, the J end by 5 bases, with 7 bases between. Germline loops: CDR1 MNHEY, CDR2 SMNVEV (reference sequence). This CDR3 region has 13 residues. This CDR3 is CASSFIKTGELFF. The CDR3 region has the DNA TGTGCCAGCAGTTTCATTAAAACCGGGGAGCTGTTTTTT.

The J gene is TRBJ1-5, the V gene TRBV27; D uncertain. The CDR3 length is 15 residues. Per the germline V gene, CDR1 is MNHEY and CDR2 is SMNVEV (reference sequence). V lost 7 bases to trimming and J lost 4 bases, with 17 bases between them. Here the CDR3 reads CASNLGSMLNQPQHF. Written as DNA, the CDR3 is TGTGCCAGCAATTTGGGATCCATGCTGAATCAGCCCCAGCATTTT.

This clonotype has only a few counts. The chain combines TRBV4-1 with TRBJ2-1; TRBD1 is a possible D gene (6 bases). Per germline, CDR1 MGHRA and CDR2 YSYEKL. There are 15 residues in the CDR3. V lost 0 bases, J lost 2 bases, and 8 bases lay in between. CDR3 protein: CASSQEGTTYNEQFF. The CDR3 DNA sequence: TGCGCCAGCAGCCAAGAGGGGACAACCTACAATGAGCAGTTCTTC.